This record concerns one T cell receptor beta chain sequence. Its cognate antigen has yet to be identified. One base away there is no much larger clone; base qualities are not given. The meaning of the sample's time point label: after dendritic cell vaccination, including at tumor progression/relapse. Patients were selected for having adequate residual fresh-frozen tumor tissue and more than two years of available survival data. None of the glioblastoma patients carried an isocitrate dehydrogenase mutation, although molecular status otherwise varied. PBMC were collected before vaccination, two weeks after the third vaccination, and at tumor progression if progression occurred. The Qiagen DNeasy Blood extraction Kit was used to extract genomic DNA. The immunoSEQ assay amplified TCRB CDR3 regions from 1.5 to 2.5 micrograms of genomic DNA, or from all available DNA when less than that amount was available. The multiplex PCR relied on 60 forward primers for TCR V beta segments and 13 reverse primers for J beta segments. To estimate the number of reads per starting template, synthetic control templates were added to each sample at limiting dilution. The Illumina HiSeq System generated sequencing reads of 87 bp. The authors processed their data as follows. PCR and sequencing errors were removed by a nearest neighbor algorithm that merged closely related sequences. TCR overlap was measured as the percentage of unique tumor TCR beta sequences also present in the same patient's peripheral blood. TCRdb provides this immuneACCESS table in a form limited to in-frame rearrangements. Some clones are lacking; in checked studies, under half of them reflect an unresolved V gene, and why the rest are absent is not known. V, J and clone size derive from that table, while D and trimming were established from the DNA sequence. Within this sample are approximately 62,000 clones, with around nine tenths of them counted one time only. Of the sample, roughly 10% falls within the top ten clones.

This sample was included in a study of glioma-infiltrating T cells after dendritic cell vaccination (TCRdb year 2016). Regarding the complete study: The cohort included some 15 glioblastoma patients drawn from Phase I and II dendritic cell vaccination trials, of whom 9 were newly diagnosed and 6 had recurrent disease. Patients received autologous tumor lysate-pulsed dendritic cell vaccination between 2003 and 2012. To make the vaccine, monocyte-derived dendritic cells were cultured for under eight days with IL-4 and GM-CSF and then pulsed overnight with autologous tumor lysate. Each patient got three intradermal injections of the dendritic cell vaccine, spaced at biweekly intervals, in the arm below the axilla. In glioblastoma patients vaccinated with dendritic cells, deep sequencing of TCR beta CDR3 regions served to measure the amount of tumor-infiltrating lymphocytes and to compare repertoires between tumor and blood. TCR sequencing metrics, including TIL content and tumor-blood repertoire overlap, were correlated with survival after dendritic cell vaccination.

The CDR3, cysteine through phenylalanine, is 15 amino acids long. Only the CDR3 portion is preserved as DNA: 45 bases, with reading frame beginning at the first base. Trimming takes 0 bases from V and 0 bases from J, and the germline ends sit 9 bases apart. CDR1 and CDR2 (MNHEY, SVGAGI) derive from the germline V gene. The paper as a whole reports these results and caveats: The response model built on TCR overlap across three groups was characterized as speculative, with prospective validation still needed. The cohort was small and heterogeneous, few patients had complete blood and tumor sets, and even fewer had initial-recurrent tumor pairs. Higher estimated pretreatment TIL content predicted longer time to progression and overall survival after dendritic cell vaccination. No direct relationship between TCR clonality and survival was found, suggesting that a diverse polyclonal response may matter.

Source: blood, taken after dendritic cell vaccination. The TCR was taken from a human donor with glioblastoma. The sequence links TRBV6-5 to TRBJ2-7; the best D guess is TRBD1, with 5 bases matching. This receptor carries the CDR3 CASSYSRGSSYEQYF. The nucleotide sequence reads as follows: TGTGCCAGCAGTTACTCTAGGGGCAGCTCCTACGAGCAGTACTTC.